Presented here are 2 T cell receptor beta chains from one specimen sequenced in a study of T cell changes during pregnancy in multiple sclerosis (dated by TCRdb to about 2019). The library relied on the immunoSEQ multiplex PCR assay. TCRdb stores this immuneACCESS table with in-frame sequences only. Part of the clones is absent; in the studies checked, under half of the shortfall reflects unresolved V genes, and no reason is known for the rest. The sample table lists 40,000 to 50,000 clones, almost 95% of them with a count of one. The ten largest clonotypes hold approximately 0.4% of the sample. The source was CD4+ T cells from peripheral blood mononuclear cells, collected in the second trimester of pregnancy. All receptors come from a female donor in good health, enrolled as a control in a pregnancy study.

The V and J genes are TRBV9 and TRBJ1-3; D is possibly TRBD1 (5 bases). V was trimmed by 4 bases and J by 2 bases, leaving 13 bases between them. The CDR3 sequence is 15 residues long. Germline V CDR1 and CDR2: SGDLS, YYNGEE. The DNA of the CDR3 is TGTGCCAGCAGCTTTGACAGTGTCCCTGGAAACACCATATATTTT. This codes for CASSFDSVPGNTIYF.

The rearrangement links TRBV18 to TRBJ1-1; TRBD1 aligns across 9 bases. CDR3 length equals 19 residues. With V trimmed by 2 bases and J by 1 base, 14 bases remained unmatched. CDR1 is KGHSH and CDR2 is LQKENI in the germline V gene. CDR3 DNA sequence: TGTGCCAGCTCACCATTTTACAGGGGGCAAATTAAAGGGAACACTGAAGCTTTCTTT. Amino acids: CASSPFYRGQIKGNTEAFF.